This passage covers 20 T cell receptor beta chains from one sample sequenced in a study of neurological immune-mediated disorders. TCRdb re-called the 5' RACE reads with MiXCR, one entry per CDR3 protein. The sample holds nearly 60,000 distinct CDR3 sequences, 3% to 4% seen once. The source material was PBMCs. The receptors here all came from a woman in her sixties with multiple sclerosis.

The V call is TRBV7-2, the J call TRBJ2-3, with D unclear. The germline V gene encodes CDR1 SGHTA and CDR2 FQGNSA. The length of the CDR3 is 11 residues. V was clipped by 1 base and J by 10 bases, with 6 bases between them. CDR3 protein: CASSLGDSQYF. The DNA for the CDR3 is TGTGCCAGCAGCTTAGGGGATTCGCAGTATTTT.

This clonotype came up many times. This chain connects TRBV12-3 or TRBV12-4 to TRBJ2-1; no firm D call. The CDR3 extends over 13 amino acids. Trimming shortened V by 1 base and J by 7 bases, and 8 bases separated the two germline ends. The CDR3 coding sequence is TGTGCCAGCAGTTTAGGCTATTCAAATGAGCAGTTCTTC. Protein sequence: CASSLGYSNEQFF.

The sample holds many counts of this clonotype. V and J are TRBV12-3 or TRBV12-4 and TRBJ1-6; the D gene is possibly TRBD1 (5 bases). V was pared by 5 bases and J by 8 bases, with 16 bases between. This CDR3 region has 15 residues. The CDR3 loop is CASSVTGRGYSPLHF. CDR3 DNA sequence: TGTGCCAGCAGTGTTACGGGACGGGGTTATTCACCCCTCCACTTT.

The CDR3: CSAKVGGRDTDTQYF. The CDR3 DNA sequence: TGCAGTGCCAAGGTTGGCGGGAGAGACACAGATACGCAGTATTTT. This chain connects TRBV20-1 to TRBJ2-3; TRBD2 matches at 7 bases. J was trimmed by 2 bases and V by 6 bases; bases with no gene match: 11. From germline, CDR1 is DFQATT and CDR2 SNEGSKA (reference sequence). The CDR3 sequence is 15 residues long.

This clonotype was seen many times. This chain joins TRBV7-9 and TRBJ2-7; D is undetermined. The CDR3 has 14 residues. Germline CDR1 and CDR2: SEHNR and FQNEAQ (reference sequence). V dropped 5 bases and J dropped 2 bases, with 13 bases sitting between them. CDR3 in amino acids: CASSPPSATYEQYF. CDR3 bases: TGTGCCAGCAGCCCCCCAAGCGCAACCTACGAGCAGTACTTC.

This clonotype came up many times. This rearrangement joins TRBV4-3 to TRBJ1-1, with D perhaps TRBD1 (6 bases). Trimming removed 3 bases from V and 3 bases from J, with 11 bases in between. The CDR3 consists of 14 residues. CDR1 and CDR2 from the germline V gene are LGHNA and YSLEER. The CDR3 coding sequence is TGCGCCAGCAGCCAGTCTTGGGGGCACACTGAAGCTTTCTTT. Amino acid sequence: CASSQSWGHTEAFF.

At least ten counts were recorded for this clonotype. The V and J genes are TRBV4-1 and TRBJ1-2, with D uncertain. V shed 4 bases and J shed 0 bases, with 9 bases lying between them. The length of the CDR3 is 14 residues. Germline loops: CDR1 MGHRA, CDR2 YSYEKL. CDR3 in amino acids: CASSRSVPNYGYTF. CDR3 nucleotide sequence: TGCGCCAGCAGCCGGTCGGTGCCTAACTATGGCTACACCTTC.

This clonotype was observed at least ten times. The rearrangement joins TRBV9 to TRBJ1-2; D might be TRBD1 (5 bases). Trimming left V 7 bases short and J 5 bases short, with 12 bases between. Germline V lookup: CDR1 SGDLS, CDR2 YYNGEE. CDR3 length equals 12 residues. CDR3 amino acids: CASRTGEYGYTF. The CDR3 DNA reads as TGTGCCAGCCGAACGGGGGAATATGGCTACACCTTC. The whole variable domain, filled in from reference TRBV9 and TRBJ1-2, reads DSGVTQTPKHLITATGQRVTLRCSPRSGDLSVYWYQQSLDQGLQFLIQYYNGEERAKGNILERFSAQQFPDLHSELNLSSLELGDSALYFCASRTGEYGYTFGSGTRLTVV.

This clonotype has ten or more counts. The V gene is TRBV29-1, the J gene TRBJ2-3; D is perhaps TRBD1 (5 bases). This CDR3 is built from 13 residues. Germline values: CDR1 SQVTM, CDR2 ANQGSEA. Trimming cost V 7 bases and J 0 bases, with 11 bases left between them. The CDR3 region is CSAKGASTDTQYF. As DNA, the CDR3 is TGCAGCGCAAAAGGGGCTAGCACAGATACGCAGTATTTT.

In this sample, this clonotype turned up many times. This sequence joins TRBV7-9 and TRBJ2-7; 7 nucleotides agree with TRBD2. Trimming removed 1 base from V and 4 bases from J; junction bases left unmatched: 7. This CDR3 has 15 amino acids. Looked up from germline, CDR1 is SEHNR and CDR2 is FQNEAQ (reference sequence). CDR3 loop: CASSLGRDYLYEQYF. CDR3 nucleotides: TGTGCCAGCAGCTTAGGTCGGGACTACTTGTACGAGCAGTACTTC.

This clonotype has at least ten counts. The chain joins TRBV5-1 to TRBJ2-3, with D possibly called TRBD1 or TRBD2 (5 bases each). The CDR3 extends over 14 amino acids. Germline assignment: CDR1 SGHRS and CDR2 YFSETQ. The V end lost 4 bases, the J end lost 5 bases, and 14 bases lay between the germline ends. CDR3 in amino acids: CASSDPDSGDTQYF. The CDR3 coding sequence is TGCGCCAGCAGCGACCCAGACAGCGGAGATACGCAGTATTTT.

This clonotype was picked up many times. The rearrangement joins TRBV25-1 to TRBJ1-4, with D maybe TRBD1 (6 bases). This CDR3 comprises 15 residues. CDR1 and CDR2 from the germline V gene are MGHDK and SYGVNS. Trimming removed 2 bases from V and 2 bases from J, with 9 bases in between. The CDR3 bases are TGTGCCAGCAGTGAAATCAGGGGTACTAATGAAAAACTGTTTTTT. It specifies CASSEIRGTNEKLFF.

This clonotype was recorded at least ten times. The chain combines TRBV12-3 or TRBV12-4 with TRBJ2-3; 9 bases agree with TRBD2. V gave up 2 bases and J gave up 5 bases; unmatched junction bases: 11. CDR3 length: 17 amino acids. The CDR3 nucleotides are TGTGCCAGCAGTTTAAAACGACTAGCGGAGATGGGAGATACGCAGTATTTT. It is translated as CASSLKRLAEMGDTQYF.

Comments on this clonotype: Possible read error: a much larger clone is one base away. This chain links TRBV7-9 with TRBJ2-4; D not certain. Germline V CDR1 and CDR2: SEHNR, FQNEAQ (reference sequence). CDR3 length: 11 residues. Here the CDR3 reads CDSSSANIQYF. Written as DNA, the CDR3 is TGTGACAGCAGCTCCGCAAACATTCAGTACTTC.

This clonotype was picked up many times. The rearrangement uses TRBV10-3 and TRBJ1-2, with D possibly being TRBD1 (6 bases). The CDR3 consists of 13 residues. Looked up from germline, CDR1 is ENHRY and CDR2 is SYGVKD. V was cut by 2 bases and J by 6 bases, with 10 bases left in between. CDR3: CAISERQDHGYTF. CDR3 DNA sequence: TGTGCCATCAGTGAGAGACAGGACCATGGCTACACCTTC.

This clonotype was counted at least ten times. This CDR3 is CASSDTTGNQPQHF. CDR3 nucleotides: TGTGCCAGCAGCGACACTACAGGGAATCAGCCCCAGCATTTT. The chain is built from TRBV12-3 or TRBV12-4 and TRBJ1-5, with D maybe TRBD1 (6 bases). The CDR3 is made up of 14 amino acids. The germline V and J ends were trimmed by 6 bases and 4 bases, with 13 bases remaining between them.

The chain carries TRBV7-2 and TRBJ2-1; TRBD2 might be the D (6 bases). Germline CDR1 is SGHTA and CDR2 is FQGNSA. The CDR3 totals 16 residues. V was shortened by 1 base and J by 2 bases, with 12 bases between the two germline ends. The CDR3 nucleotides are TGTGCCAGCAGCTTAGTCCCGGGGGTGCCCTACAATGAGCAGTTCTTC. Translated, it gives CASSLVPGVPYNEQFF.

This clonotype has more than one count but fewer than ten. A much bigger clone sits one base away, suggesting this may be a read error. The chain recombines TRBV20-1 with TRBJ2-1; 9 positions agree with TRBD2. This CDR3 spans 15 amino acids. Looked up from germline, CDR1 is DFQATT and CDR2 is SNEGSKA (reference sequence). The V and J ends lost 6 bases and 4 bases, in that order; junction bases with no gene match: 10. CDR3 sequence (DNA): TGCAGTGCCCTGAACCAGCGGGGGGTTTACAATGAGCAGTTCTTC. It specifies CSALNQRGVYNEQFF.

For this clonotype: A much larger clone differs by one base, so this may be a read error. This chain connects TRBV28 to TRBJ1-2, with D perhaps TRBD1 (6 bases). The germline gives CDR1 MDHEN, CDR2 SYDVKM. The ends were cut back, 6 bases at V and 4 bases at J, with 18 bases in the middle. The CDR3 has 15 amino acids. The CDR3 sequence is CASSLRGGLGYGYTF. The DNA for the CDR3 is TGTGCCAGCAGCTTACGCGGGGGGCTTGGCTATGGCTACACCTTC.

The chain uses TRBV4-1 and TRBJ1-1; D ambiguous. V shed 6 bases and J shed 3 bases, with 14 bases lying between them. The CDR3 loop spans 14 amino acids. Germline V gives CDR1 MGHRA, CDR2 YSYEKL. This CDR3 reads CASRPGFTYTEAFF. CDR3 nucleotide sequence: TGCGCCAGCAGGCCGGGATTTACGTACACTGAAGCTTTCTTT.